This T cell receptor (beta chain) was profiled in a study of cytomegalovirus exposure and HLA in healthy donors. Study-wide context: An earlier analysis found 110 million or so unique TCR beta sequences from about 190 million T cells. Under 90% of 350 to 400 genotyped donors fell in the Caucasian-associated ancestry cluster. Study findings and constraints: The sole available immune exposure information was CMV serostatus. About 87% or about 30% of the time was how often most TCR beta V segments were productive, according to an earlier analysis.

With 60 Vbeta and 13 Jbeta primers, the PCR was carried out. The protocol was immunoSEQ multiplex PCR, while the TCRdb copy is restricted to in-frame clones and leaves out a portion. The sample yields 85,000 to 130,000 clones, over 60% seen once. About this clone: The antigen is undetermined.

This clonotype was obtained from a woman aged 45-65 years in good health and CMV-seropositive. Sequencing was performed on PBMCs.

DNA for the CDR3: TGTGCCAGTACCCAGACAGGACATAGCAACTATGGCTACACCTTC. Translation: CASTQTGHSNYGYTF. The chain couples TRBV19 to TRBJ1-2; weak D call: TRBD1 (6 bases). The V gene's germline CDR1 is LNHDA and CDR2 SQIVND (reference sequence). The CDR3 runs 15 residues. Trimming left V 7 bases short and J 2 bases short, with 17 bases between. Filled out from reference TRBV19 and TRBJ1-2, the complete variable domain reads DGGITQSPKYLFRKEGQNVTLSCEQNLNHDAMYWYRQDPGQGLRLIYYSQIVNDFQKGDIAEGYSVSREKKESFPLTVTSAQKNPTAFYLCASTQTGHSNYGYTFGSGTRLTVV.